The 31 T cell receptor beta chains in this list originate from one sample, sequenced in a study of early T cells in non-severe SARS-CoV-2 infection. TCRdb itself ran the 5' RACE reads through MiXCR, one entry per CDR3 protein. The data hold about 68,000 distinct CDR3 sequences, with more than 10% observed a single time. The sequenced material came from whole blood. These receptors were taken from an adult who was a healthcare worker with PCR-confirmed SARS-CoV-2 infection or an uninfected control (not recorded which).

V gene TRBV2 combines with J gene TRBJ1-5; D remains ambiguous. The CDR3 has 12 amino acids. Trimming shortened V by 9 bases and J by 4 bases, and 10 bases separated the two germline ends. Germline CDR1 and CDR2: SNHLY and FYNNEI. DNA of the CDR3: TGTGCCAGTACATTGGGGAATCAGCCCCAGCATTTT. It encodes CASTLGNQPQHF.

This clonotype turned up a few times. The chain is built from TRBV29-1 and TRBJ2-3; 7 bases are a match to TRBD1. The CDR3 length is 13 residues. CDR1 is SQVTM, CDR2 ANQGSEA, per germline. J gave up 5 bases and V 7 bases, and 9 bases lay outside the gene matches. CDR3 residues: CSAGQVVGDTQYF. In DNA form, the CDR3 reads TGCAGCGCCGGACAGGTTGTGGGAGATACGCAGTATTTT.

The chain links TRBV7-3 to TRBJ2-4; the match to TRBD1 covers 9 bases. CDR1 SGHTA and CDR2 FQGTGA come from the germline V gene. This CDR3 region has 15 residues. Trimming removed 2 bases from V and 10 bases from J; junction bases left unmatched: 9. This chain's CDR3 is CASSLGQGFSGIQYF. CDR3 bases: TGTGCCAGCAGCTTAGGACAGGGGTTCTCGGGGATTCAGTACTTC.

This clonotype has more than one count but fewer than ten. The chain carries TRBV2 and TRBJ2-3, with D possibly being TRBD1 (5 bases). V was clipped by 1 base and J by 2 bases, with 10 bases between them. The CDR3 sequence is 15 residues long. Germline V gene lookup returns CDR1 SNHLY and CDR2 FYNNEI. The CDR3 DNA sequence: TGTGCCAGCAGTGAAGACAGGTTTCCCACAGATACGCAGTATTTT. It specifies CASSEDRFPTDTQYF.

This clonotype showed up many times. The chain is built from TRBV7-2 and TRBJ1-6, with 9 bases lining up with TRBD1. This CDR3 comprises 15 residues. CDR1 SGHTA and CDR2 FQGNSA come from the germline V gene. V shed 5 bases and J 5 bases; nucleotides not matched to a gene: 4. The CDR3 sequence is CASSQGTGHNSPLHF. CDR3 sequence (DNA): TGTGCCAGCAGCCAAGGGACAGGGCATAATTCACCCCTCCACTTT.

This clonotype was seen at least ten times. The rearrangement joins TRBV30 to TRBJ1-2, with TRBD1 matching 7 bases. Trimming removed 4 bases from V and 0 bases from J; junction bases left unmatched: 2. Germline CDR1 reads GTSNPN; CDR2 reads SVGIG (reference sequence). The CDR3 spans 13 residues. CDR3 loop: CAWIRGANYGYTF. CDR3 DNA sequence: TGTGCCTGGATCAGGGGGGCTAACTATGGCTACACCTTC.

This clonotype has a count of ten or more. CDR3 DNA sequence: TGTGCCACCAGTGATTACCTTCGAAATGAGCAGTTCTTC. This gives the protein CATSDYLRNEQFF. The chain has TRBV24-1 and TRBJ2-1; D not resolved. The germline V gene encodes CDR1 KGHDR and CDR2 SFDVKD. V was shortened by 2 bases and J by 7 bases, with 8 bases between the two germline ends. The CDR3 extends over 13 amino acids.

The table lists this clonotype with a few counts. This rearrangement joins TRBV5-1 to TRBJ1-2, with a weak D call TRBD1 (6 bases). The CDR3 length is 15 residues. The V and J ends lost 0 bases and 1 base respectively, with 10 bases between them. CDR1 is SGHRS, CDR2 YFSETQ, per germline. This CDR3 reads CASSLDRAHNYGYTF. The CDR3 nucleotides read TGCGCCAGCAGCTTGGACAGGGCCCATAACTATGGCTACACCTTC.

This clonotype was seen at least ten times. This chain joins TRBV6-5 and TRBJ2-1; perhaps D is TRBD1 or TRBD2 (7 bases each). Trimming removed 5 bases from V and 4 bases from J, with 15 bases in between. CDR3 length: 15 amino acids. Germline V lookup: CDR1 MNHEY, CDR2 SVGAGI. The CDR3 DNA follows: TGTGCCAGCAGTCGCACCCAGGGGGGGTACAATGAGCAGTTCTTC. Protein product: CASSRTQGGYNEQFF.

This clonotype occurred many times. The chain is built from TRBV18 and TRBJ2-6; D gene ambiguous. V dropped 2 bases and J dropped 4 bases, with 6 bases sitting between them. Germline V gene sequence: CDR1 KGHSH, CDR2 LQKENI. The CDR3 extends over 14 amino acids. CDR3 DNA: TGTGCCAGCTCACCAGCTTCCGGGGCCAACGTCCTGACTTTC. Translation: CASSPASGANVLTF. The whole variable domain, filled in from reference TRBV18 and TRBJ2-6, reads NAGVMQNPRHLVRRRGQEARLRCSPMKGHSHVYWYRQLPEEGLKFMVYLQKENIIDESGMPKERFSAEFPKEGPSILRIQQVVRGDSAAYFCASSPASGANVLTFGAGSRLTVL.

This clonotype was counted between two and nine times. The CDR3 region is CASSLEGLAGATYEQYF. The CDR3 nucleotides read TGTGCCAGCAGCTTGGAGGGACTAGCGGGGGCCACCTACGAGCAGTACTTC. The V and J genes are TRBV5-6 and TRBJ2-7, with 14 bases lining up with TRBD2. The CDR3 is 17 residues long. The J segment lost 2 bases and the V segment lost 0 bases, leaving 4 bases of the junction unmatched. Germline V gene sequence: CDR1 SGHDT, CDR2 YYEEEE.

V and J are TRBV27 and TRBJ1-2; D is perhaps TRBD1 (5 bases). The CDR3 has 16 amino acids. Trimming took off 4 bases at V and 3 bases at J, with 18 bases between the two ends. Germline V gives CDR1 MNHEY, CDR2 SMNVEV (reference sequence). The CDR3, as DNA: TGTGCCAGCAGTTCACGGGGACGGAAAGGGGACTATGGCTACACCTTC. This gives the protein CASSSRGRKGDYGYTF.

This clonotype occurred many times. The CDR3 region has the DNA TGTGCCATCAGTGAGTCGCCGACAGGGAGCAATCAGCCCCAGCATTTT. Translating gives CAISESPTGSNQPQHF. The chain employs TRBV10-3 and TRBJ1-5; 7 bases are a match to TRBD1. CDR1 ENHRY and CDR2 SYGVKD come from the germline V gene. Trimming cost V 0 bases and J 1 base; bases outside gene matches: 3. This CDR3 is 16 amino acids long.

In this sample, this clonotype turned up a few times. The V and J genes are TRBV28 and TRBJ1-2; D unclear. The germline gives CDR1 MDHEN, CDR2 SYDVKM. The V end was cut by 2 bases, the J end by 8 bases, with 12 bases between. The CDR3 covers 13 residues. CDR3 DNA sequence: TGTGCCAGCAGTTTACGCGTAGCTAGGGGCTACACCTTC. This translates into CASSLRVARGYTF.

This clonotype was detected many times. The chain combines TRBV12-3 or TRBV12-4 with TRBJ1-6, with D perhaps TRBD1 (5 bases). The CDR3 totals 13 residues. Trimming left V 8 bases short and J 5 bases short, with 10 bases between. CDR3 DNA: TGTGCCAGCCAGGGACGGGATAATTCACCCCTCCACTTT. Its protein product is CASQGRDNSPLHF.

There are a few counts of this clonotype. In nucleotides, the CDR3 is TGTGCCAGCAGCGTGAAGGGCGGTACTGAAGCTTTCTTT. Translated: CASSVKGGTEAFF. This sequence joins TRBV9 and TRBJ1-1; D is unclear. This CDR3 comprises 13 residues. CDR1 is SGDLS and CDR2 is YYNGEE in the germline V gene. The V and J ends lost 2 bases and 5 bases respectively, with 10 bases between them. Full variable domain (missing parts from reference TRBV9 and TRBJ1-1): DSGVTQTPKHLITATGQRVTLRCSPRSGDLSVYWYQQSLDQGLQFLIQYYNGEERAKGNILERFSAQQFPDLHSELNLSSLELGDSALYFCASSVKGGTEAFFGQGTRLTVV.

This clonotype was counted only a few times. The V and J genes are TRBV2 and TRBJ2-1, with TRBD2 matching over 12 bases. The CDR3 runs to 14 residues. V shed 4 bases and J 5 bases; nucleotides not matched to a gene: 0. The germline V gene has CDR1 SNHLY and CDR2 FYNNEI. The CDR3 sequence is CASSGLAGDNEQFF. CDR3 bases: TGTGCCAGCAGTGGACTAGCGGGGGACAATGAGCAGTTCTTC.

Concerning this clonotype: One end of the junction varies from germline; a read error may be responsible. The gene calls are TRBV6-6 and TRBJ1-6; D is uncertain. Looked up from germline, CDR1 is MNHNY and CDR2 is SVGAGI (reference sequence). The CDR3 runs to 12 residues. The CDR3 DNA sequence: TGTGCCAGCAGTCCCTTCATGGGCCTCGTCGCCTTT. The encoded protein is CASSPFMGLVAF.

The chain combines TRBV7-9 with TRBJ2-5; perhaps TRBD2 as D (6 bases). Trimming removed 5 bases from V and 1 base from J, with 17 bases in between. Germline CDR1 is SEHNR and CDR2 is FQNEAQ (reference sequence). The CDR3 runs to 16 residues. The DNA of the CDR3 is TGTGCCAGCAGCCTCCCCCCTCTAGCGACCCAAGAGACCCAGTACTTC. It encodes CASSLPPLATQETQYF.

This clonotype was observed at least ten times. For the CDR3, the DNA is TGTGCCAGCAGCACCCTAGCGAGCGGGGAGCTGTTTTTT. This encodes CASSTLASGELFF. The chain couples TRBV12-3 or TRBV12-4 to TRBJ2-2; possible D gene TRBD2, 6 bases. V was clipped by 6 bases and J by 7 bases, with 12 bases between them. There are 13 residues in the CDR3.

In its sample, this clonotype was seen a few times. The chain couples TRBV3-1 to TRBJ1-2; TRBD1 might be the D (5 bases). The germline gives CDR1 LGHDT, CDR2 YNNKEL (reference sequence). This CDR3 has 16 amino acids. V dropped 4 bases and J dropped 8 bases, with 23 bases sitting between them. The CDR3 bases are TGTGCCAGCAGCCTCCGCTCGGGGCGCGTAGGATTGGGCTACACCTTC. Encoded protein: CASSLRSGRVGLGYTF.

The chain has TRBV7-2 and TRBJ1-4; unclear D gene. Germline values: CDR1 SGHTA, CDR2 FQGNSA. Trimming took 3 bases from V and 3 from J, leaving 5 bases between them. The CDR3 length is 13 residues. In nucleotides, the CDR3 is TGTGCCAGCAGCTTTCGGTCTAATGAAAAACTGTTTTTT. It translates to CASSFRSNEKLFF.

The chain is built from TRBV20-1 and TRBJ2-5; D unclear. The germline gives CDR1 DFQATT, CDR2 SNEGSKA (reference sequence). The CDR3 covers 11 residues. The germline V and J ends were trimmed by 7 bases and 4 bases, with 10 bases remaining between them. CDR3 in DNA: TGCAGTGTTCTGACGGCAGAGACCCAGTACTTC. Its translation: CSVLTAETQYF.

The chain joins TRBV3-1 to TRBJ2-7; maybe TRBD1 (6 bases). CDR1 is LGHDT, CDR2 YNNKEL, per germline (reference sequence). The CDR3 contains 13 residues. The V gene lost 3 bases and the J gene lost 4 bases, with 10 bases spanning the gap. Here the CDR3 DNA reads TGTGCCAGCAGCCACTCAGGGGAGTACGAGCAGTACTTC. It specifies CASSHSGEYEQYF.

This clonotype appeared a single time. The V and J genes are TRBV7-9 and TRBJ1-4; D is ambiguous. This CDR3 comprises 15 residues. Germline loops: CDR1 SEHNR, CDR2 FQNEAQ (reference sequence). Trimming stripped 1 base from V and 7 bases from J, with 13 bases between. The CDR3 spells CASSLGGNPGEKLFF. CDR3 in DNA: TGTGCCAGCAGCTTAGGAGGGAACCCTGGTGAAAAACTGTTTTTT.

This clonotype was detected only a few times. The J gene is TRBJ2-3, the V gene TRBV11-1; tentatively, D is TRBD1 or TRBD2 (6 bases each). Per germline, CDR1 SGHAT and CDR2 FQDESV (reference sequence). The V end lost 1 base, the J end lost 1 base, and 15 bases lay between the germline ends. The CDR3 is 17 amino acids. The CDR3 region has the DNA TGTGCCAGCAGCTTAGGGGTCTTGGAGGGGGGCACAGATACGCAGTATTTT. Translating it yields CASSLGVLEGGTDTQYF.

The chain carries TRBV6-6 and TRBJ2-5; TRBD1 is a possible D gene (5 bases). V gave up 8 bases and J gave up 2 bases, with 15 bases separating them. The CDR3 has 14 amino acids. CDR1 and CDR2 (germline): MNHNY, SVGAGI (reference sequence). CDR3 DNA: TGTGCCAGCCAAAGTCACGACAGACAAGAGACCCAGTACTTC. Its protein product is CASQSHDRQETQYF.

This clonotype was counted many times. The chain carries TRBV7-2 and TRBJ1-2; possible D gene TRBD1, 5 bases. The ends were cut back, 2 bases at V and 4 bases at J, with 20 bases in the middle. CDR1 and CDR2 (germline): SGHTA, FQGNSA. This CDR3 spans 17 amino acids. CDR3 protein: CASSLPLTGGRSYGYTF. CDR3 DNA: TGTGCCAGCAGCTTACCCCTAACGGGGGGAAGAAGCTATGGCTACACCTTC. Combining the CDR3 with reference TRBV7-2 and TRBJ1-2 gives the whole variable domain GAGVSQSPSNKVTEKGKDVELRCDPISGHTALYWYRQSLGQGLEFLIYFQGNSAPDKSGLPSDRFSAERTGGSVSTLTIQRTQQEDSAVYLCASSLPLTGGRSYGYTFGSGTRLTVV.

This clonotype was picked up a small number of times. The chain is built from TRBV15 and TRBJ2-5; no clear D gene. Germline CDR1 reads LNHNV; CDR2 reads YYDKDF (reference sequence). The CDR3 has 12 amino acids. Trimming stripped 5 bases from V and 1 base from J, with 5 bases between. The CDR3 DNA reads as TGTGCCACCAGCGTAGGCCAAGAGACCCAGTACTTC. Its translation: CATSVGQETQYF.

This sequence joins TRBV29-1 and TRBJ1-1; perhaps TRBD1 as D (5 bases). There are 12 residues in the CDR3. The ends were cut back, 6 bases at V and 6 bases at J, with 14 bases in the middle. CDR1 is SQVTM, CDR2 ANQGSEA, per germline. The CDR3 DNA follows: TGCAGCGTGATGTGGGACCCCTCTGAAGCTTTCTTT. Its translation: CSVMWDPSEAFF.

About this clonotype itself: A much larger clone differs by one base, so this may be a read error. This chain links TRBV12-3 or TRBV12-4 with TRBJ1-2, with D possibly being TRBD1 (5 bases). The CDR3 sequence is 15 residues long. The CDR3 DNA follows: TGTCCCAGCACCCCGGGACGGGATGCTTTAAGAGGCTACACCTTC. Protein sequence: CPSTPGRDALRGYTF.